Listed below are T cell receptor beta chains from one sample, sequenced in a study of spatial heterogeneity in lung cancer. Via MiXCR, TCRdb re-called the 5' RACE reads, giving one row per CDR3 protein. The table records around 5,000 distinct CDR3 sequences, about an eighth of them present only once. Sequences were derived from lung tumor tissue, sampled at surgery. All receptors derive from a female donor with early-stage non-small cell lung cancer. Both conserved end residues are part of each CDR3. D genes are given only for firm matches. Some rows have no size entry. The others give once, few or many, or a class for an expanded clone.

CDR3 length,J gene,V gene,D gene,clone size,CDR3 protein,CDR3 DNA
14,TRBJ1-1,TRBV11-2,.,medium-sized,CASRQTGQNTEAFF,TGTGCCAGCAGACAGACAGGCCAAAACACTGAAGCTTTCTTT
13,TRBJ1-4,TRBV5-1,.,.,CASREQANEKLFF,TGCGCCAGCAGAGAGCAGGCTAATGAAAAACTGTTTTTT
13,TRBJ2-2,TRBV11-2,.,.,CASSLTDTGELFF,TGTGCCAGCAGCCTTACCGACACCGGGGAGCTGTTTTTT
13,TRBJ1-2,TRBV16,TRBD1,many,CASSQTGDYGYTF,TGTGCCAGCAGCCAGACAGGGGACTATGGCTACACCTTC
16,TRBJ2-3,TRBV20-1,.,medium-sized,CSARGYTDLGTDTQYF,TGCAGTGCTAGGGGTTACACCGATCTTGGCACAGATACGCAGTATTTT
16,TRBJ2-4,TRBV5-1,.,medium-sized,CASSLNEGVAKNIQYF,TGCGCCAGCAGCTTGAATGAGGGGGTAGCCAAAAACATTCAGTACTTC
15,TRBJ1-4,TRBV27,TRBD1,many,CASSLTGLGGEKLFF,TGTGCCAGCAGTTTGACAGGGCTTGGAGGTGAAAAACTGTTTTTT
13,TRBJ2-3,TRBV7-2,TRBD2,.,CASSSGLAGLQYF,TGTGCCAGCAGCTCGGGACTAGCGGGGTTGCAGTATTTT
14,TRBJ2-3,TRBV28,.,medium-sized,CASSFLQGTDTQYF,TGTGCCAGCAGTTTTCTCCAGGGGACAGATACGCAGTATTTT
13,TRBJ1-6,TRBV14,.,.,CASSLPDARALHF,TGTGCCAGCAGCCTTCCGGACGCCAGGGCCCTCCACTTT
17,TRBJ2-6,TRBV13,.,.,CASGSQTPKSGANVLTF,TGTGCCAGCGGCTCCCAGACACCGAAATCTGGGGCCAACGTCCTGACTTTC
15,TRBJ1-2,TRBV19,.,medium-sized,CASTPRRGRGYGYTF,TGTGCCAGTACCCCACGGAGGGGAAGGGGCTATGGCTACACCTTC
16,TRBJ2-3,TRBV4-2,.,.,CASSQEGPPRTDTQYF,TGTGCCAGCAGCCAAGAAGGGCCACCCCGCACAGATACGCAGTATTTT
14,TRBJ1-2,TRBV6-1,.,.,CASRDFDGNYGYTF,TGTGCCAGCAGGGACTTCGACGGAAACTATGGCTACACCTTC
13,TRBJ1-2,TRBV9,.,medium-sized,CASSVATSSRYTF,TGTGCCAGCAGCGTAGCCACCAGCAGTCGCTACACCTTC
16,TRBJ2-3,TRBV7-9,TRBD1,medium-sized,CASSTFGQGRGDTQYF,TGTGCCAGCAGCACCTTCGGACAGGGGCGGGGAGATACGCAGTATTTT
14,TRBJ2-3,TRBV6-1,.,medium-sized,CASDSAGGIDTQYF,TGTGCCAGCGACTCCGCCGGAGGCATAGATACGCAGTATTTT
11,TRBJ2-5,TRBV20-1,.,.,CSAEVQETQYF,TGCAGTGCCGAGGTGCAAGAGACCCAGTACTTC
14,TRBJ2-7,TRBV20-1,.,many,CSARDRGRFYEQYF,TGCAGTGCTAGAGACAGGGGAAGGTTCTACGAGCAGTACTTC
17,TRBJ2-2,TRBV5-1,TRBD2,medium-sized,CASSLVPSGGPAGELFF,TGCGCCAGCAGCTTGGTCCCTAGCGGGGGGCCCGCCGGGGAGCTGTTTTTT
18,TRBJ1-4,TRBV4-2,.,many,CASSQSRASEVRAEKLFF,TGTGCCAGCAGCCAATCTCGGGCTTCCGAAGTCAGGGCCGAAAAACTGTTTTTT
19,TRBJ1-5,TRBV5-5,.,medium-sized,CASSLAHGGVLYSNQPQHF,TGTGCCAGCAGCTTGGCCCATGGAGGGGTTCTCTATAGCAATCAGCCCCAGCATTTT
13,TRBJ2-7,TRBV6-2/TRBV6-3,.,many,CASNPAPEDEQYF,TGTGCCAGCAACCCGGCCCCGGAGGACGAGCAGTACTTC
13,TRBJ1-5,TRBV6-6,.,medium-sized,CASNRGWNQPQHF,TGTGCCAGCAACCGGGGCTGGAATCAGCCCCAGCATTTT
14,TRBJ2-2,TRBV7-8,.,many,CASSRLQSTGELFF,TGTGCCAGCAGCCGCTTACAGTCGACCGGGGAGCTGTTTTTT
15,TRBJ2-1,TRBV5-1,TRBD2,few,CASSLQRGDYNEQFF,TGCGCCAGCAGCTTGCAGCGGGGGGATTACAATGAGCAGTTCTTC
14,TRBJ1-4,TRBV7-9,.,few,CASTTGLSGEKLFF,TGTGCCAGCACCACGGGATTAAGTGGTGAAAAACTGTTTTTT
15,TRBJ2-1,TRBV7-2,TRBD2,.,CASSLGLAGRNEQFF,TGTGCCAGCAGCTTAGGTCTAGCGGGGAGAAATGAGCAGTTCTTC
13,TRBJ2-5,TRBV7-3,.,many,CAGSLETRGTQYF,TGTGCCGGCAGCTTAGAAACCCGGGGGACCCAGTACTTC